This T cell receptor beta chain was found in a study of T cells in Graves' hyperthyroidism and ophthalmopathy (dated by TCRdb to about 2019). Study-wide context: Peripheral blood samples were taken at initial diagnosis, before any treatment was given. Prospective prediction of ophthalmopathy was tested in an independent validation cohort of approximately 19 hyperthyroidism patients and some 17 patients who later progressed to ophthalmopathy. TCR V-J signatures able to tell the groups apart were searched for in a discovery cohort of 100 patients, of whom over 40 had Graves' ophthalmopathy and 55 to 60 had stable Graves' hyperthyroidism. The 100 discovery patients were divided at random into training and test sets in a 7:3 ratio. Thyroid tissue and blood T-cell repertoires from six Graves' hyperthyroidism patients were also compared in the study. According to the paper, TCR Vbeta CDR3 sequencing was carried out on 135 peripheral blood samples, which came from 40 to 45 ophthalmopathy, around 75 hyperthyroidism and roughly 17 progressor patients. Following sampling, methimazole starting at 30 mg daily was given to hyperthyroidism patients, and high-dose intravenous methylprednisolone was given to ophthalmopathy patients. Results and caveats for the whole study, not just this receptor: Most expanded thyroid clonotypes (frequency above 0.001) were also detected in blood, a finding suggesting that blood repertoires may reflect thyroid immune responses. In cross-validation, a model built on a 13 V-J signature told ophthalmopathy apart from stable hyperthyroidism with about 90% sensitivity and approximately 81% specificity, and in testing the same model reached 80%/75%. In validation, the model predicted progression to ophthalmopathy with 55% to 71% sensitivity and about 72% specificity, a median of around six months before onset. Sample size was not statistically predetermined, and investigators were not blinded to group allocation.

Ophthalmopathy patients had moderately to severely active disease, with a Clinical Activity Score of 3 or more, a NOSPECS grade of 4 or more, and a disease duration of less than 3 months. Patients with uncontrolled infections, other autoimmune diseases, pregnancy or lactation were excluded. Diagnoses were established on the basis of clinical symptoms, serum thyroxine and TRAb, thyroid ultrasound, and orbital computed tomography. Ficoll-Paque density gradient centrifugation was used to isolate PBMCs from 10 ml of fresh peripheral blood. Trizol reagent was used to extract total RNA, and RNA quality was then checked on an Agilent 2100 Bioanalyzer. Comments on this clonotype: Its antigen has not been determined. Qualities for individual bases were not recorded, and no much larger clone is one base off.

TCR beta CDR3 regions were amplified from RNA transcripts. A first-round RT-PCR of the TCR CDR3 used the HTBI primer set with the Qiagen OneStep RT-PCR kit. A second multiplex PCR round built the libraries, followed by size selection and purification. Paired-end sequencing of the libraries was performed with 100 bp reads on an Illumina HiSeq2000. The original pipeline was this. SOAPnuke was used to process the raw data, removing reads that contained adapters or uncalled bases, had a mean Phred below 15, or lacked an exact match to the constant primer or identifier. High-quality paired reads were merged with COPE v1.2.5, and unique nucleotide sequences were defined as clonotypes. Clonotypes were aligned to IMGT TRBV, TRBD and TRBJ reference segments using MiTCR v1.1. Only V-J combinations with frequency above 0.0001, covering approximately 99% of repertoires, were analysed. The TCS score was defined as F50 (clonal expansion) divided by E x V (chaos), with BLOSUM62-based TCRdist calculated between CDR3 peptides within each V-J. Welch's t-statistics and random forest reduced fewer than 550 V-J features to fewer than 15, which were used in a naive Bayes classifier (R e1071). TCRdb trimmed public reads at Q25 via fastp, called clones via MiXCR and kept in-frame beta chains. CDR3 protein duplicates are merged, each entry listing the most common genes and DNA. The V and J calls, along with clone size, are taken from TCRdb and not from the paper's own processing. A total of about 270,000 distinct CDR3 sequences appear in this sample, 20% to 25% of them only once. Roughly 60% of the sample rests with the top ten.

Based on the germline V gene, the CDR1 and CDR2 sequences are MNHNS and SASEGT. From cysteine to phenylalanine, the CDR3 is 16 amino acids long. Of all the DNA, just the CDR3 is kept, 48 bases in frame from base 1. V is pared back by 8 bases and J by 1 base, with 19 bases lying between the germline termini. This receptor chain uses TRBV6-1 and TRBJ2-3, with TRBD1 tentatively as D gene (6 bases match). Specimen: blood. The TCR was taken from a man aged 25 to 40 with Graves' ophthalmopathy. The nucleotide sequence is TGTGCCAGCTGCATTGACAGGCCGAGGGGCACAGATACGCAGTATTTT. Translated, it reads CASCIDRPRGTDTQYF.